This record covers a single T cell receptor (beta chain). This record comes from a study of OX40 agonist ivuxolimab in advanced cancers. Assay: immunoSEQ multiplex PCR; the TCRdb copy retains only in-frame clones and omits some. The data show some 45,000 clones, around 86% seen once. The material was CD4+ or CD8+ T cells sorted from blood, obtained in a trial of the OX40 agonist ivuxolimab. This receptor was taken from an adult with an advanced solid tumor such as melanoma, head and neck, liver or kidney cancer.

The CDR3 region has the DNA TGTGCCAGCAGCCAAGGACAGCGCAGCACAGATACGCAGTATTTT. Amino acids: CASSQGQRSTDTQYF. The gene calls are TRBV7-3 and TRBJ2-3; TRBD1 might be the D (6 bases). Germline V gene lookup returns CDR1 SGHTA and CDR2 FQGTGA. This CDR3 has 15 amino acids. The germline V and J ends were trimmed by 5 bases and 0 bases, with 12 bases remaining between them.